The 14 T cell receptor beta chains in this list originate from one sample, sequenced in a study of T-cell memory formation after mild COVID-19. TCRdb re-called the 5' RACE reads with MiXCR, one entry per CDR3 protein. The repertoire holds 100,000 to 150,000 distinct CDR3 sequences, with 15% to 20% as singletons. The sample taken for sequencing was PBMCs or a T cell subset sorted from them (not recorded which). The receptors come from a man younger than 35 who had mild COVID-19 (a few samples of this study predate the infection). Cell type and time point are not known.

This clonotype was seen a handful of times. The rearrangement uses TRBV6-5 and TRBJ1-5; D gene ambiguous. The CDR3 loop spans 15 amino acids. V dropped 0 bases and J dropped 2 bases, with 8 bases sitting between them. Germline CDR1 is MNHEY and CDR2 is SVGAGI. In nucleotides, the CDR3 is TGTGCCAGCAGTTACTCACGGAGAGGCAATCAGCCCCAGCATTTT. Translating it yields CASSYSRRGNQPQHF.

The rearrangement links TRBV25-1 to TRBJ1-2; D might be TRBD1 (5 bases). Germline V CDR1 and CDR2: MGHDK, SYGVNS. Trimming removed 2 bases at V and 5 bases at J, with 15 bases between. This CDR3 contains 15 residues. CDR3 nucleotide sequence: TGTGCCAGCAGTGAAGCGGCCTCCGGGACTTATGGCTACACCTTC. It translates to CASSEAASGTYGYTF.

This clonotype was detected only a few times. The rearrangement links TRBV7-2 to TRBJ2-3; 9 positions agree with TRBD1. Germline CDR1 SGHTA, CDR2 FQGNSA. This CDR3 comprises 15 residues. Trimming at V came to 3 bases and at J to 4 bases, leaving 5 bases not matched to a gene. Here the CDR3 DNA reads TGTGCCAGCAGCTTGGGGACAGGGTCCGCAGATACGCAGTATTTT. Translating it yields CASSLGTGSADTQYF.

The chain recombines TRBV12-3 or TRBV12-4 with TRBJ1-1, with 8 bases fitting TRBD1. The CDR3 totals 13 residues. V trimming: 6 bases; J trimming: 6 bases; junction bases outside the gene matches: 6. The DNA of the CDR3 is TGTGCCAGCAGAGGACAGGGAACCTCTGAAGCTTTCTTT. Amino acids: CASRGQGTSEAFF.

The rearrangement links TRBV12-3 or TRBV12-4 to TRBJ2-7; 8 nucleotides line up with TRBD2. The CDR3 extends over 12 amino acids. J lost 7 bases, V lost 3 bases, and 2 bases had no gene match. CDR3 sequence reads: CASSFPGGEQYV. CDR3 coding DNA: TGTGCCAGCAGTTTTCCGGGAGGGGAGCAGTACGTC.

This chain uses TRBV2 with TRBJ2-5; TRBD1 matches at 10 bases. The CDR3 runs 14 residues. Trimming removed 4 bases from V and 3 bases from J; junction bases left unmatched: 2. Germline assignment: CDR1 SNHLY and CDR2 FYNNEI. The chain's CDR3 is CASSAGTGEETQYF. CDR3 bases: TGTGCCAGCAGTGCCGGGACAGGGGAAGAGACCCAGTACTTC.

V gene TRBV5-1 combines with J gene TRBJ2-6; D gene uncertain. With 2 bases removed from V and 0 bases from J, the gap between germline ends came to 6 bases. Germline V CDR1 and CDR2: SGHRS, YFSETQ. CDR3 length: 15 residues. CDR3 in amino acids: CASSFTSSGANVLTF. The CDR3 DNA follows: TGCGCCAGCAGCTTTACAAGCTCTGGGGCCAACGTCCTGACTTTC.

This clonotype was detected ten times or more. J is TRBJ1-2 and V is TRBV12-3 or TRBV12-4, with unresolved D. The CDR3 is made up of 14 amino acids. V gave up 6 bases and J gave up 8 bases, with 19 bases separating them. The CDR3, as DNA: TGTGCCAGCAGGGACGAGGACGGTGCTGGAGGCTACACCTTC. Residues: CASRDEDGAGGYTF.

CDR3 bases: TGCAGTGCCACAGGGGGCCACCAAAACATTCAGTACTTC. It specifies CSATGGHQNIQYF. This sequence joins TRBV20-1 and TRBJ2-4; 9 bases map to TRBD1. Germline V gene sequence: CDR1 DFQATT, CDR2 SNEGSKA (reference sequence). J gave up 5 bases and V 6 bases, and 5 bases lay outside the gene matches. The CDR3 length is 13 residues.

The chain carries TRBV27 and TRBJ2-7, with TRBD2 as a possible D gene (6 bases). This CDR3 has 17 residues. Germline V CDR1 and CDR2: MNHEY, SMNVEV (reference sequence). V was clipped by 6 bases and J by 0 bases, with 21 bases between them. The CDR3 here is CASSKGTPPVSSYEQYF. As DNA, the CDR3 is TGTGCCAGCAGCAAAGGGACTCCCCCCGTTAGCTCCTACGAGCAGTACTTC.

CDR3 sequence reads: CASSQDWDSSETQYF. The DNA for the CDR3 is TGCGCCAGCAGCCAAGATTGGGACTCCTCGGAGACCCAGTACTTC. This chain uses TRBV4-3 with TRBJ2-5, with D perhaps matching TRBD2 (6 bases). V was pared by 0 bases and J by 5 bases, with 13 bases between. This CDR3 is built from 15 residues. Germline values: CDR1 LGHNA, CDR2 YSLEER.

This clonotype was seen only a few times. The chain has TRBV20-1 and TRBJ2-3, with 11 bases aligning to TRBD2. Germline V gene data show CDR1 as DFQATT and CDR2 as SNEGSKA (reference sequence). The CDR3 covers 14 residues. The junction had 3 bases not matched to a gene; V was cut back by 1 base and J by 6 bases. The CDR3, as DNA: TGCAGTGCTAGAGGGACTAGCGGGTGGGATACGCAGTATTTT. It yields the protein CSARGTSGWDTQYF.

This chain connects TRBV20-1 to TRBJ2-7; D may be TRBD2 (5 bases). Trimming pared 0 bases from V and 7 bases from J, leaving 16 bases between. Germline V gives CDR1 DFQATT, CDR2 SNEGSKA (reference sequence). The CDR3 has 14 amino acids. The CDR3 nucleotides read TGCAGTGCTAGAGATACACGGGAACTAAGGGAGCAGTACTTC. Amino acid sequence: CSARDTRELREQYF.

This clonotype appeared a few times. V is TRBV20-1 and J is TRBJ1-2; the D gene is possibly TRBD1 (6 bases). The length of the CDR3 is 13 residues. Germline CDR1 and CDR2: DFQATT and SNEGSKA (reference sequence). The V end lost 6 bases, the J end lost 4 bases, and 15 bases lay between the germline ends. This chain's CDR3 is CSATGHGGYGYTF. In nucleotides, the CDR3 is TGCAGTGCCACAGGGCATGGAGGCTATGGCTACACCTTC.